The clone carrying this T cell receptor beta chain appeared a few times. In the original analysis: Researchers report that nucleated cell counts were estimated from reference gene primer amplification. Generated by immunoSEQ multiplex PCR, the TCRdb table keeps only in-frame clones and is missing some. Clone size and the V and J calls come from that table; the DNA yielded D and trimming. This sample has around 230,000 clones, with 81% found just once. Germline loops: CDR1 LNHDA, CDR2 SQIVND (reference sequence). The CDR3 runs to 17 residues. V lost 5 bases to trimming and J lost 6 bases; unmatched junction nucleotides: 16. This sample stems from a study of blood T cell repertoires in COVID-19. For the study at large: Acute and convalescent COVID-19 specimens originated in the United States, Italy and Spain. Sources were T cells, B-cell-depleted T cells, or PBMCs; the material itself was cDNA or gDNA.

Sequences were obtained from peripheral blood. The chain links TRBV19 to TRBJ2-1; 7 bases agree with TRBD2. This TCR came from a woman of 80 years or more with acute or convalescent COVID-19. The CDR3 coding sequence is TGTGCCAGTAGTCTTCAGCGCCATGGGGGGGTGAGCAATGAGCAGTTCTTC. It codes for CASSLQRHGGVSNEQFF. Together with reference TRBV19 and TRBJ2-1, the CDR3 gives the full variable domain: DGGITQSPKYLFRKEGQNVTLSCEQNLNHDAMYWYRQDPGQGLRLIYYSQIVNDFQKGDIAEGYSVSREKKESFPLTVTSAQKNPTAFYLCASSLQRHGGVSNEQFFGPGTRLTVL.